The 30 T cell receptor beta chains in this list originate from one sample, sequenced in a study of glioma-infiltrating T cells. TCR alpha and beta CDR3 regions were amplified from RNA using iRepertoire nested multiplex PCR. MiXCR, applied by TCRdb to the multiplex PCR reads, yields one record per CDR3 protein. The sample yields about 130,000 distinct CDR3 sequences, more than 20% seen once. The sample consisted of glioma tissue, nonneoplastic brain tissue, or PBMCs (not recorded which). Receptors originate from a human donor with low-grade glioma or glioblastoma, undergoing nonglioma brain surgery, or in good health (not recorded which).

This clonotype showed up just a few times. The CDR3: CASSSDRVYPPLHF. CDR3 nucleotide sequence: TGTGCCAGCAGCTCGGACAGGGTTTATCCACCCCTCCACTTT. The rearrangement links TRBV12-3 or TRBV12-4 to TRBJ1-6, with 8 bases lining up with TRBD1. The V and J ends lost 6 bases and 11 bases, in that order; junction bases with no gene match: 9. CDR3 length: 14 amino acids.

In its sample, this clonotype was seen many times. The CDR3 reads CAITGGGGTEAFF. CDR3 DNA sequence: TGTGCCATTACCGGAGGGGGCGGCACTGAAGCTTTCTTT. The J gene is TRBJ1-1, the V gene TRBV6-1, with TRBD1 matching over 7 bases. Germline values: CDR1 MNHNS, CDR2 SASEGT. This CDR3 is 13 amino acids long. With 10 bases clipped from V and 4 bases from J, the junction kept 9 bases outside the gene matches.

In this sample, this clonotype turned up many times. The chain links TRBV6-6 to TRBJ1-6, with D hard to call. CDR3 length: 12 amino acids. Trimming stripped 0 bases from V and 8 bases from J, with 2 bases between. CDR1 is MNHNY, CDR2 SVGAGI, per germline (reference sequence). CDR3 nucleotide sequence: TGTGCCAGCAGTTACTCGGATTCACCCCTCCACTTT. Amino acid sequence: CASSYSDSPLHF.

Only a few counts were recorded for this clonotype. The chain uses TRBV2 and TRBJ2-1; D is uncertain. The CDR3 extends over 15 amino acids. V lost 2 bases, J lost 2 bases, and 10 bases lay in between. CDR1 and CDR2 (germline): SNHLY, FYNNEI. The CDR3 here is CASSERLATYNEQFF. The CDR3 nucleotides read TGTGCCAGCAGTGAAAGATTAGCCACCTACAATGAGCAGTTCTTC.

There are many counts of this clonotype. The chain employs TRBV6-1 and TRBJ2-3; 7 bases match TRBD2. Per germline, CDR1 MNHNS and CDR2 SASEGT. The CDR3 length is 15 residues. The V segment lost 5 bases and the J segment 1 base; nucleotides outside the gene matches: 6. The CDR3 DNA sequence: TGTGCCAGCAGTTGGGTAGCGGGTCGCACAGATACGCAGTATTTT. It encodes CASSWVAGRTDTQYF.

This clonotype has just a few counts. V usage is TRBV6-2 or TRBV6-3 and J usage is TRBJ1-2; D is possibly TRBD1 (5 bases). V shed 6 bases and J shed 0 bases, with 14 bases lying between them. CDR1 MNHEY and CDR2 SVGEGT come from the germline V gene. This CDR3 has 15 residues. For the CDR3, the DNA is TGTGCCAGCAGCCCCCCGGGACTCCCTAACTATGGCTACACCTTC. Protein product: CASSPPGLPNYGYTF.

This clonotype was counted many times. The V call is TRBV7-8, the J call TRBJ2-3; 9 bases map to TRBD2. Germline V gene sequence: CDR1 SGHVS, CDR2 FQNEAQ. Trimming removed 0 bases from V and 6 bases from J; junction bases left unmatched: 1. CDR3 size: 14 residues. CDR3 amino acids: CASSLALAGDTQYF. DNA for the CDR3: TGTGCCAGCAGCTTAGCTCTAGCGGGGGATACGCAGTATTTT.

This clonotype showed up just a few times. Written as DNA, the CDR3 is TGTGCCAGCAAGTGGGACAGCAACCAAGAGACCCAGTACTTC. Encoded protein: CASKWDSNQETQYF. The chain combines TRBV2 with TRBJ2-5; the match to TRBD1 covers 7 bases. Germline CDR1 reads SNHLY; CDR2 reads FYNNEI. V shed 7 bases, J shed 0 bases, and the junction held 5 bases outside the gene matches. CDR3 length: 14 amino acids.

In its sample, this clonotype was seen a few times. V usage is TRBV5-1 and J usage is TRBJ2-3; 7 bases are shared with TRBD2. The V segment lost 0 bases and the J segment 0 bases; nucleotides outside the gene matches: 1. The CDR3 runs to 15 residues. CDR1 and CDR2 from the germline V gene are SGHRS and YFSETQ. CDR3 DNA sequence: TGCGCCAGCAGCTTGGGTAGCGGGAGCACAGATACGCAGTATTTT. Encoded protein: CASSLGSGSTDTQYF.

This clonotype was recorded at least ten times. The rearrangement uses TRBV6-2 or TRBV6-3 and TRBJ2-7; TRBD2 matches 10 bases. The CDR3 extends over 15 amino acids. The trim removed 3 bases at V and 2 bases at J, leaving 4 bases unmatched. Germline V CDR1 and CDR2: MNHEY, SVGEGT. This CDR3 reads CASSYTSGGAYEQYV. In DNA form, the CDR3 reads TGTGCCAGCAGTTATACGAGCGGGGGGGCCTACGAGCAGTACGTC.

The CDR3 DNA follows: TGTGCCAGCAGCCATCAAAGGACAACCAATGAGCAGTTCTTC. Translated, it gives CASSHQRTTNEQFF. The V call is TRBV3-1, the J call TRBJ2-1; maybe TRBD1 (5 bases). Trimming shortened V by 3 bases and J by 6 bases, and 12 bases separated the two germline ends. Per germline, CDR1 LGHDT and CDR2 YNNKEL (reference sequence). This CDR3 is 14 amino acids long.

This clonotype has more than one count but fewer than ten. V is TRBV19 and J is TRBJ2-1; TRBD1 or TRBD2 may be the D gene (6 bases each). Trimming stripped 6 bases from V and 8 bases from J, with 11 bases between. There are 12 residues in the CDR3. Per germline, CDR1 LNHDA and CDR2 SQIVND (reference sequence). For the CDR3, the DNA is TGTGCCAGTAGCCCCGGGGGCCATGAGCAGTTCTTC. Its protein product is CASSPGGHEQFF.

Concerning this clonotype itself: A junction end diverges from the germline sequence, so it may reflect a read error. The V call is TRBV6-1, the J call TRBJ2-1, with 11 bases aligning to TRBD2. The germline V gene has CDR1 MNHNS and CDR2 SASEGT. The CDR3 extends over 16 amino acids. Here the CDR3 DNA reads TGTGCCAGCAGCCACAGACTAGCGGGGATCTACAATGAGCAGTCCTTC. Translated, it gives CASSHRLAGIYNEQSF.

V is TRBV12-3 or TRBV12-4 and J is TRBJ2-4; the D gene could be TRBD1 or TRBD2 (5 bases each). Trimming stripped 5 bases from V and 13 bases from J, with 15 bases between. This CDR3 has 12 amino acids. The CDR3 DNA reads TGTGCCAGCAGTCGGACCGGGACCGGCCAGTACTTC. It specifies CASSRTGTGQYF.

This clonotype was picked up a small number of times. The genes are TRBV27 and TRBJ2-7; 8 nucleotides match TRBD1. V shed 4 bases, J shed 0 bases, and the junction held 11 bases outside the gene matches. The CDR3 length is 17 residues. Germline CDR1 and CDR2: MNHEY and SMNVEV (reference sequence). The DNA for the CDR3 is TGTGCCAGCAGTTCCAGACCGGGACAGGCGAACTCCTACGAGCAGTACGTC. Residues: CASSSRPGQANSYEQYV.

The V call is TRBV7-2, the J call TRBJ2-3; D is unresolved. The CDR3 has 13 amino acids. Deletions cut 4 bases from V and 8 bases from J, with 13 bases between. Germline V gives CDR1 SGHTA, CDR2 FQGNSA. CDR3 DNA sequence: TGTGCCAGCAGCTCCCCATCCTCCGCTACGCAGTATTTT. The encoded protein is CASSSPSSATQYF. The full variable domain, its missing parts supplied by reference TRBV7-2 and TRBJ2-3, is GAGVSQSPSNKVTEKGKDVELRCDPISGHTALYWYRQSLGQGLEFLIYFQGNSAPDKSGLPSDRFSAERTGGSVSTLTIQRTQQEDSAVYLCASSSPSSATQYFGPGTRLTVL.

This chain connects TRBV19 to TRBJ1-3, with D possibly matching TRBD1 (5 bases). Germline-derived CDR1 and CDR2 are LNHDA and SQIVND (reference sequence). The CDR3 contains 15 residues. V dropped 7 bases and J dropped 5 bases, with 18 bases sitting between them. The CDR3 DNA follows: TGTGCCAGTATTCCCGGGAGGGACGGAAGAAACACCATATATTTT. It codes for CASIPGRDGRNTIYF.

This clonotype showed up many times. The CDR3 DNA reads as TGCCCCGCCAGCAGTCTCACAGATACGCAGTATTTT. Translated, it gives CPASSLTDTQYF. The chain links TRBV20-1 to TRBJ2-3; D uncertain. The germline CDR1 and CDR2 sequences are DFQATT and SNEGSKA (reference sequence). This CDR3 spans 12 amino acids.

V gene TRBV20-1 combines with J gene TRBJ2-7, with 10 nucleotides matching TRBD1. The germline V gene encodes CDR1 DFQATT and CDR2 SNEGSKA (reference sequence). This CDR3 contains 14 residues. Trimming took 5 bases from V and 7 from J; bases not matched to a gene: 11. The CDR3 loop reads CSAGVRDRGGEQYV. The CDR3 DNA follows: TGCAGTGCTGGAGTCCGGGACAGGGGTGGAGAGCAGTACGTC.

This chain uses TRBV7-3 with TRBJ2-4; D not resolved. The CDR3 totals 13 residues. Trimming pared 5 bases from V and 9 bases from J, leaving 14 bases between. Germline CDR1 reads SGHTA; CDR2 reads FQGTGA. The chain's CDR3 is CASSPHLEGIQYF. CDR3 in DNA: TGTGCCAGCAGCCCCCACCTAGAAGGCATTCAGTACTTC.

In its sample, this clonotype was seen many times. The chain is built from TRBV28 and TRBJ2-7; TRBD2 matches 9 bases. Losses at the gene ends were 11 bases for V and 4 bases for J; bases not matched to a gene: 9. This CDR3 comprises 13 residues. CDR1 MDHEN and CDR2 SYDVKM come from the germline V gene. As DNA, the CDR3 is TGTGCCGACTATGGGCTAGCGGGATACGAGCAGTACGTC. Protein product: CADYGLAGYEQYV.

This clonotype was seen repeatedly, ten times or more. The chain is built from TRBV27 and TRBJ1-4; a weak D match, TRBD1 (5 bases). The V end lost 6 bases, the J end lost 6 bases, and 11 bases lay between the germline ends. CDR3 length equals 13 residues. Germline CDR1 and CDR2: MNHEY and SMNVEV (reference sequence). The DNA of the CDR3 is TGTGCCAGCAGGGTGGGGCCAGATGAAAAACTGTTTTTT. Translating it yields CASRVGPDEKLFF.

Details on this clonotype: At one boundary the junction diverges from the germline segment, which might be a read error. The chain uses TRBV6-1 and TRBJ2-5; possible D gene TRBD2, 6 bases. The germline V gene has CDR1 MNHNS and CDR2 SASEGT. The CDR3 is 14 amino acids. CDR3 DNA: TGTGCCGGCAGTTTCCGGGACTCGCAAGAGACCCAGTACTTC. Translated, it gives CAGSFRDSQETQYF.

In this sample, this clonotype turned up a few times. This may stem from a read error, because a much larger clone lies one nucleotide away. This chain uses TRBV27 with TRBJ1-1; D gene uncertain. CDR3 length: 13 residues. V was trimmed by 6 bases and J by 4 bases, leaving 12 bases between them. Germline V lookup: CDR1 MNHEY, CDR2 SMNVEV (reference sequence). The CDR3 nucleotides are TGTGCCAGCAGCACGATCCGGGGCACTGAAGCTTTCTTT. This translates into CASSTIRGTEAFF.

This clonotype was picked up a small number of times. The CDR3 DNA is TGTGCCAGTAGTATTATGGGTCGCAATCAGCCCCAGCATTTT. The encoded protein is CASSIMGRNQPQHF. The chain is built from TRBV19 and TRBJ1-5; the D is unclear. The CDR3 runs to 14 residues. Trimming removed 3 bases at V and 2 bases at J, with 8 bases between. Germline V gene data show CDR1 as LNHDA and CDR2 as SQIVND (reference sequence). Drawing the rest from reference TRBV19 and TRBJ1-5, the complete variable domain is DGGITQSPKYLFRKEGQNVTLSCEQNLNHDAMYWYRQDPGQGLRLIYYSQIVNDFQKGDIAEGYSVSREKKESFPLTVTSAQKNPTAFYLCASSIMGRNQPQHFGDGTRLSIL.

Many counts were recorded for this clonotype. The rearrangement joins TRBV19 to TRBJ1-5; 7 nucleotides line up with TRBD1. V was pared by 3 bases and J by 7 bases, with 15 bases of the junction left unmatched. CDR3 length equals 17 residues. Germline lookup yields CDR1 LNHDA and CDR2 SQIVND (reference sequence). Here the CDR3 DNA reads TGTGCCAGTAGTATTGGGCATCGGACAGGAGGTCGCCAGCCCCAGCATTTT. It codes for CASSIGHRTGGRQPQHF.

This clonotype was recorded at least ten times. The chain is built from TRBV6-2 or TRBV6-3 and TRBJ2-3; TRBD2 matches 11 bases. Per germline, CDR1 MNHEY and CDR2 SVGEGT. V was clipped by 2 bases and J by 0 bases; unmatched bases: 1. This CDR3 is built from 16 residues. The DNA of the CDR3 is TGTGCCAGCAGTTACACTAGCGGGGGAAGCACAGATACGCAGTATTTT. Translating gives CASSYTSGGSTDTQYF.

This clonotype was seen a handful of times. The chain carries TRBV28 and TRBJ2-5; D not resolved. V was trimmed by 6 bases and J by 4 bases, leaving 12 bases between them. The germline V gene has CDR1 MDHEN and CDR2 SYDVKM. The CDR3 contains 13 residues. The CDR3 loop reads CASRPPYPETQYF. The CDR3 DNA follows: TGTGCCAGCAGACCCCCCTACCCAGAGACCCAGTACTTC. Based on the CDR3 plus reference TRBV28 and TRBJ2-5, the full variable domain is DVKVTQSSRYLVKRTGEKVFLECVQDMDHENMFWYRQDPGLGLRLIYFSYDVKMKEKGDIPEGYSVSREKKERFSLILESASTNQTSMYLCASRPPYPETQYFGPGTRLLVL.

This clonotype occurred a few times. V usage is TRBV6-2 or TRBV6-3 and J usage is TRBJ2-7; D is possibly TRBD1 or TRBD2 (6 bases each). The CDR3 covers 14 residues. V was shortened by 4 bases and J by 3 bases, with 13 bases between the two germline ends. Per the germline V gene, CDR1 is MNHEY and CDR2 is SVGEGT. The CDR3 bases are TGTGCCAGCAGTTCCCGAGGGGGGAACTACGAGCAGTACGTC. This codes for CASSSRGGNYEQYV.

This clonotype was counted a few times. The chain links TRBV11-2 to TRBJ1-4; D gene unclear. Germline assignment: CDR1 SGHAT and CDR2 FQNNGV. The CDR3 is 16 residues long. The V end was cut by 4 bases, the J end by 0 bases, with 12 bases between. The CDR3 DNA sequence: TGTGCCAGCAGCTGGGGAAAGTATCCAACTAATGAAAAACTGTTTTTT. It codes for CASSWGKYPTNEKLFF.